This T cell receptor (beta chain) was identified in a study of cytomegalovirus exposure and HLA in healthy donors. The CDR3 runs 12 residues. Germline loops: CDR1 LNHDA, CDR2 SQIVND (reference sequence). PCR primers comprised 60 Vbeta and 13 Jbeta primers. Using immunoSEQ multiplex PCR, the repertoire was profiled, and TCRdb retains in-frame clones only, with some absent. Its clone listing holds 55,000 to 65,000 clones. As to this clone: Germline is not matched at one junction end, which may reflect a read error. The sample holds other DNA sequences that translate to the same CDR3.

The source of this sequence is a woman between 18 and 30 years old in good health and CMV-seronegative. Sequenced sample: PBMCs. The J gene is TRBJ1-6, the V gene TRBV19; D not certain. As DNA, the CDR3 is TGTGCCAGTACCGTGAGTGGTTCACCCCTACACTTT. This codes for CASTVSGSPLHF.